This T cell receptor (beta chain) was recorded in a study of T-cell reconstitution after alpha-beta-depleted transplantation in children. Germline V lookup: CDR1 MNHEY, CDR2 SVGEGT. The CDR3 length is 13 residues. Trimming cost V 2 bases and J 7 bases, with 12 bases left between them. The study's findings and limits: T cells produced anew were the main source of T-cell counts and diversity one year after transplant.

With regard to this clonotype: Antigen specificity is unknown.

Unique molecular identifiers were built into the TCRbeta library. TCRdb re-called the PCR reads through MiXCR, storing one row per CDR3 protein. The repertoire holds approximately 97,000 distinct CDR3 sequences, around 7.8% seen once, with 16% in the top ten. The sequencing used PBMCs, collected before TCRalphabeta/CD19-depleted stem cell transplant. The chain is built from TRBV6-2 or TRBV6-3 and TRBJ2-7, with D possibly matching TRBD2 (5 bases). The receptor was derived from a boy aged 2 to 10 with acute lymphoblastic leukemia, due to receive a stem cell transplant. The CDR3 region has the DNA TGTGCCAGCAGTTACCATAATCGGGAAGAGCAGTACTTC. Residues: CASSYHNREEQYF.